Following are 7 T cell receptor beta chains from one sample sequenced in a study of preoperative IRX-2 immunotherapy in early breast cancer. Assay used: immunoSEQ multiplex PCR; TCRdb lists only in-frame clones, some missing. Seen here are approximately 96,000 clones, about nine tenths observed once, and the top ten hold about 2.1%. The treatment here: preoperative locoregional IRX-2 cytokine immunotherapy. The material was tumor tissue, obtained after IRX-2 immunotherapy. The receptors originated from a human donor with breast cancer.

V usage is TRBV10-2 and J usage is TRBJ2-7; TRBD2 matches 10 bases. The germline V gene has CDR1 WSHSY and CDR2 SAAADI. V lost 6 bases, J lost 2 bases, and 10 bases stayed unmatched. This CDR3 is built from 16 residues. CDR3 amino acids: CASRGTTSGLTYEQYF. CDR3 bases: TGCGCCAGCAGGGGGACGACTAGCGGGCTTACCTACGAGCAGTACTTC.

The gene calls are TRBV5-1 and TRBJ1-4; a weak D match, TRBD1 (6 bases). The CDR3 loop spans 15 amino acids. CDR1 and CDR2 (germline): SGHRS, YFSETQ. Trimming cost V 0 bases and J 4 bases, with 10 bases left between them. CDR3 in DNA: TGCGCCAGCAGCTTGGATGGCAGGGGTAATGAAAAACTGTTTTTT. Its protein is CASSLDGRGNEKLFF.

The chain employs TRBV25-1 and TRBJ2-6; a possible D gene is TRBD2 (6 bases). Germline CDR1 is MGHDK and CDR2 is SYGVNS. The V end lost 10 bases, the J end lost 0 bases, and 13 bases lay between the germline ends. The CDR3 length is 15 residues. CDR3 nucleotide sequence: TGTGCCACCCTGGGGGGATACTCTGGGGCCAACGTCCTGACTTTC. It encodes CATLGGYSGANVLTF.

V and J are TRBV29-1 and TRBJ1-2; D unresolved. This CDR3 spans 13 amino acids. Trimming pared 3 bases from V and 2 bases from J, leaving 10 bases between. In germline, CDR1 is SQVTM, CDR2 ANQGSEA. The CDR3 DNA reads TGCAGCGTTGATCTTGTACAGAACTATGGCTACACCTTC. Encoded protein: CSVDLVQNYGYTF.

This chain joins TRBV11-1 and TRBJ1-5; possible D gene TRBD1, 5 bases. Looked up from germline, CDR1 is SGHAT and CDR2 is FQDESV (reference sequence). V was trimmed by 3 bases and J by 6 bases, leaving 12 bases between them. The CDR3 length is 14 residues. The CDR3 reads CASSLFQGSQPQHF. CDR3 coding DNA: TGTGCCAGCAGCTTGTTCCAGGGTAGTCAGCCCCAGCATTTT.

The rearrangement links TRBV19 to TRBJ2-1; a weak D match, TRBD1 (6 bases). The germline V gene encodes CDR1 LNHDA and CDR2 SQIVND (reference sequence). The germline V and J ends were trimmed by 0 bases and 3 bases, with 15 bases remaining between them. The CDR3 length is 17 residues. The CDR3 region is CASSIDSVGANYNEQFF. The CDR3 DNA sequence: TGTGCCAGTAGTATAGATTCGGTGGGGGCTAACTACAATGAGCAGTTCTTC.

This rearrangement joins TRBV11-3 to TRBJ1-1, with 9 bases lining up with TRBD1. V lost 5 bases, J lost 4 bases, and 8 bases stayed unmatched. Germline CDR1 reads SGHNT; CDR2 reads YENEEA. This CDR3 has 15 amino acids. The CDR3 DNA follows: TGTGCCAGCAGCACAGGGGGACAGGGTGGCACTGAAGCTTTCTTT. Protein sequence: CASSTGGQGGTEAFF.